The 11 T cell receptor beta chains reported below all come from one sample, sequenced in a study of patients and donors after allogeneic stem cell transplantation. Using its own MiXCR run on the RT-PCR reads, TCRdb lists one record per CDR3 protein. The repertoire has 400,000 to 500,000 distinct CDR3 sequences, roughly 17% of them found once; the top ten carry around 6.8%. Sample: blood, either unsorted or a sorted T cell fraction (not recorded which). The receptors come from a human donor who was either an allogeneic HSCT recipient or a stem cell or donor lymphocyte infusion donor (not recorded which). It is not recorded whose cells these are; they may come from a transplant donor.

This clonotype was counted a few times. The chain is built from TRBV24-1 and TRBJ2-3; D may be TRBD2 (5 bases). Looked up from germline, CDR1 is KGHDR and CDR2 is SFDVKD. The CDR3 length is 12 residues. Trimming cost V 9 bases and J 1 base, with 7 bases left between them. Here the CDR3 reads CATGAGTDTQYF. The CDR3 DNA sequence: TGTGCCACCGGAGCGGGCACAGATACGCAGTATTTT.

This clonotype turned up a few times. The V and J genes are TRBV24-1 and TRBJ1-2; D might be TRBD1 (5 bases). This CDR3 region has 13 residues. In germline, CDR1 is KGHDR, CDR2 SFDVKD. With 3 bases removed from V and 8 bases from J, the gap between germline ends came to 12 bases. CDR3 sequence reads: CATSDRRRGGYTF. The DNA for the CDR3 is TGTGCCACCAGTGATCGCCGAAGGGGCGGCTACACCTTC.

V is TRBV7-9 and J is TRBJ1-2; 9 bases fit TRBD1. The ends lost 5 bases at V and 6 bases at J; junction bases unmatched: 7. This CDR3 has 14 residues. Germline V gives CDR1 SEHNR, CDR2 FQNEAQ (reference sequence). The CDR3 DNA sequence: TGTGCCAGCAGCCCAGGACAGGGGCGGAATGGCTACACCTTC. Encoded protein: CASSPGQGRNGYTF.

This chain joins TRBV27 and TRBJ1-1; D is unresolved. This CDR3 contains 15 residues. V shed 7 bases and J shed 4 bases, with 19 bases lying between them. Germline V gives CDR1 MNHEY, CDR2 SMNVEV (reference sequence). CDR3 DNA: TGTGCCAGCAACTCCCTTTCCCTGGGGAGCACTGAAGCTTTCTTT. The encoded protein is CASNSLSLGSTEAFF.

This clonotype was seen a single time. The chain combines TRBV30 with TRBJ1-1, with a possible D match to TRBD1 (6 bases). Germline CDR1 and CDR2: GTSNPN and SVGIG (reference sequence). The CDR3 contains 11 residues. Trimming left V 3 bases short and J 7 bases short, with 9 bases between. For the CDR3, the DNA is TGTGCCTGGAGGATGGACAGTGAAGCTTTCTTT. As protein: CAWRMDSEAFF.

This sequence joins TRBV10-3 and TRBJ1-1, with a possible D match to TRBD1 (5 bases). V was shortened by 7 bases and J by 4 bases, with 13 bases between the two germline ends. CDR3 length: 13 amino acids. Per the germline V gene, CDR1 is ENHRY and CDR2 is SYGVKD. The CDR3 region is CAIKRERGTEAFF. DNA for the CDR3: TGTGCCATCAAGCGAGAAAGGGGCACTGAAGCTTTCTTT.

CDR3: CSAEGQGMVYTF. The CDR3 DNA reads TGCAGTGCAGAGGGACAGGGGATGGTCTACACCTTC. The gene calls are TRBV20-1 and TRBJ1-2; TRBD1 matches 10 bases. This CDR3 has 12 residues. The germline gives CDR1 DFQATT, CDR2 SNEGSKA (reference sequence). With 6 bases clipped from V and 10 bases from J, the junction kept 8 bases outside the gene matches.

This clonotype has ten or more counts. The chain links TRBV4-1 to TRBJ2-5; D is undetermined. This CDR3 contains 15 residues. The V end was cut by 1 base, the J end by 1 base, with 10 bases between. The germline gives CDR1 MGHRA, CDR2 YSYEKL. The CDR3 reads CASSQGTRTQETQYF. The CDR3 DNA sequence: TGCGCCAGCAGCCAAGGTACGAGGACCCAAGAGACCCAGTACTTC.

The chain joins TRBV20-1 to TRBJ2-7; 7 bases agree with TRBD1. This CDR3 has 13 residues. Trimming removed 6 bases from V and 3 bases from J; junction bases left unmatched: 8. Per the germline V gene, CDR1 is DFQATT and CDR2 is SNEGSKA (reference sequence). In nucleotides, the CDR3 is TGCAGTGCCGAACCGGGACAGATCTACGAGCAGTACTTC. This gives the protein CSAEPGQIYEQYF.

V is TRBV15 and J is TRBJ2-6, with D possibly being TRBD2 (6 bases). CDR1 and CDR2 from the germline V gene are LNHNV and YYDKDF (reference sequence). The V and J ends lost 5 bases and 5 bases respectively, with 10 bases between them. This CDR3 region has 14 residues. The CDR3 DNA sequence: TGTGCCACCAGCCACGGGAGCTGGGCCAACGTCCTGACTTTC. It translates to CATSHGSWANVLTF.

The J gene is TRBJ1-5, the V gene TRBV29-1, with TRBD1 matching 7 bases. The CDR3 totals 14 residues. Germline lookup yields CDR1 SQVTM and CDR2 ANQGSEA. Trimming took 6 bases from V and 0 from J; bases not matched to a gene: 5. The DNA for the CDR3 is TGCAGCGTCCAGGGACAGAATAGCAATCAGCCCCAGCATTTT. It codes for CSVQGQNSNQPQHF. The full variable domain, with the rest looked up from reference TRBV29-1 and TRBJ1-5, is SAVISQKPSRDICQRGTSLTIQCQVDSQVTMMFWYRQQPGQSLTLIATANQGSEATYESGFVIDKFPISRPNLTFSTLTVSNMSPEDSSIYLCSVQGQNSNQPQHFGDGTRLSIL.